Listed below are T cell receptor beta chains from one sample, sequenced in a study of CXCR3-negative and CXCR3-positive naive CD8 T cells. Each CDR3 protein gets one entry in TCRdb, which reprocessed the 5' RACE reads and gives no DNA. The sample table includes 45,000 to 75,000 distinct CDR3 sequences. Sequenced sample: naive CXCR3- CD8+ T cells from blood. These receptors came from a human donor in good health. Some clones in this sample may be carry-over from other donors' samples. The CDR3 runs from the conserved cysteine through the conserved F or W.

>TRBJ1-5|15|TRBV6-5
CASSSTGAPGQPQHF
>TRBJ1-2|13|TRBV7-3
CASSPLGGYGYTF
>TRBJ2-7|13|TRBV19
CASSIAGGREQYF
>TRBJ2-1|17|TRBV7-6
CASSFFGKSGGGDEQFF
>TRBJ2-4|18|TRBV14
CASSQFLGWPLAKNIQYF
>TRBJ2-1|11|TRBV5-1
CASSLNDEQFF
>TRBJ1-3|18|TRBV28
CASSFQSGDSHSGNTIYF
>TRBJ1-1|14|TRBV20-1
CSAISYRGDTEAFF
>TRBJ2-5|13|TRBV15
CATRLDSQETQYF
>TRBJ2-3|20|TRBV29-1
CSVEDLWGTSGGSGTDTQYF
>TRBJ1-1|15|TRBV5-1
CASSRRTELNTEAFF
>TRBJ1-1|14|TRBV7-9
CASSLGVLNTEAFF
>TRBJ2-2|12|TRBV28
CASSPGAGELFF
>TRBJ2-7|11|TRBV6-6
CASSYANEQYF